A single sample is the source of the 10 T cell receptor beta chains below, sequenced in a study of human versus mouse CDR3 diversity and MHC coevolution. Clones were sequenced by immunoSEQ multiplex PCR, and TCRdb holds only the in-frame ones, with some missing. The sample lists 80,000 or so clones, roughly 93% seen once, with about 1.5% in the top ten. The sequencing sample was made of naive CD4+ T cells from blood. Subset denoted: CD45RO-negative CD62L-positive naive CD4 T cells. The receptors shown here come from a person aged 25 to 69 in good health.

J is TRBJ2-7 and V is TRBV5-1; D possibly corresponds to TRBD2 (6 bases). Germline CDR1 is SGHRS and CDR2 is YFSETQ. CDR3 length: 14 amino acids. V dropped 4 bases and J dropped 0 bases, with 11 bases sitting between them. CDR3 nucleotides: TGCGCCAGCAGCGGGGACTCGAGCTCCTACGAGCAGTACTTC. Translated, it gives CASSGDSSSYEQYF.

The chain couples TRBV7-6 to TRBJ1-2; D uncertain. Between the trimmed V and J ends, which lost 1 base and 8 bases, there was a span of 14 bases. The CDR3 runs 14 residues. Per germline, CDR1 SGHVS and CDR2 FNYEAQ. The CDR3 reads CASSLEGGAGGYTF. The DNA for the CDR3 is TGTGCCAGCAGCTTAGAAGGAGGTGCGGGAGGCTACACCTTC.

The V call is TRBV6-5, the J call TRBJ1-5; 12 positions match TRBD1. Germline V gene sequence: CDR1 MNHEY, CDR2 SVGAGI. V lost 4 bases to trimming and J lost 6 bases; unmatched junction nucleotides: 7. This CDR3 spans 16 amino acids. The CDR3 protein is CASSSTGTGGLQPQHF. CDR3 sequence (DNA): TGTGCCAGCAGTTCCACCGGGACAGGGGGCCTTCAGCCCCAGCATTTT.

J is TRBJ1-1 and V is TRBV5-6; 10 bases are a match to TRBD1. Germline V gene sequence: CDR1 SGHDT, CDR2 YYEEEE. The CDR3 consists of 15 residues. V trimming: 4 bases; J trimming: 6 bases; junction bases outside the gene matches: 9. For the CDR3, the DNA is TGTGCCAGCAGCGCCCGACAGGGGGCGCGGGCTGAAGCTTTCTTT. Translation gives CASSARQGARAEAFF.

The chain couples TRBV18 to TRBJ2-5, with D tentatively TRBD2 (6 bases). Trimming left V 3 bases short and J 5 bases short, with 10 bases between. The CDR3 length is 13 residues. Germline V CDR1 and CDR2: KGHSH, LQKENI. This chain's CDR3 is CASSPGGAETQYF. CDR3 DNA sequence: TGTGCCAGCTCACCGGGGGGAGCTGAGACCCAGTACTTC. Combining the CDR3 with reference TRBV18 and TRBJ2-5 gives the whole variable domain NAGVMQNPRHLVRRRGQEARLRCSPMKGHSHVYWYRQLPEEGLKFMVYLQKENIIDESGMPKERFSAEFPKEGPSILRIQQVVRGDSAAYFCASSPGGAETQYFGPGTRLLVL.

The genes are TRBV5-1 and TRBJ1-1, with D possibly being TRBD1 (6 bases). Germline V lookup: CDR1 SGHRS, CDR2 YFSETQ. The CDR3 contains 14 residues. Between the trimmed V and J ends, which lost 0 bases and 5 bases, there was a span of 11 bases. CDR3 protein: CASSLDQRGTEAFF. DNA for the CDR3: TGCGCCAGCAGCTTGGATCAAAGGGGGACTGAAGCTTTCTTT.

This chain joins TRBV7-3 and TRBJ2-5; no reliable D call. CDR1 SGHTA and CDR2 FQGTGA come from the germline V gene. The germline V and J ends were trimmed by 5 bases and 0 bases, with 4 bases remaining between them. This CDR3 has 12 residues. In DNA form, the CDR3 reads TGTGCCAGCAGCGCGAACCAAGAGACCCAGTACTTC. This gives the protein CASSANQETQYF.

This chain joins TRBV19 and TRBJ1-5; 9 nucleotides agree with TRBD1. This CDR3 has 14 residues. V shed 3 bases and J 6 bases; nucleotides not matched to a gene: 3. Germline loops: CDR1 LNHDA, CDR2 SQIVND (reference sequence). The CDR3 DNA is TGTGCCAGTAGTATGGGACAGGGTAGTCAGCCCCAGCATTTT. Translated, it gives CASSMGQGSQPQHF.

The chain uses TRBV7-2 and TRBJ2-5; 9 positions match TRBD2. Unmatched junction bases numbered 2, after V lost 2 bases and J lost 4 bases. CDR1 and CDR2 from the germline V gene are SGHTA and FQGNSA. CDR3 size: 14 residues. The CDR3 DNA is TGTGCCAGCAGCTTAAGGCGGGGGGGAGAGACCCAGTACTTC. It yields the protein CASSLRRGGETQYF. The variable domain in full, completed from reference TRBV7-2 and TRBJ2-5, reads GAGVSQSPSNKVTEKGKDVELRCDPISGHTALYWYRQSLGQGLEFLIYFQGNSAPDKSGLPSDRFSAERTGGSVSTLTIQRTQQEDSAVYLCASSLRRGGETQYFGPGTRLLVL.

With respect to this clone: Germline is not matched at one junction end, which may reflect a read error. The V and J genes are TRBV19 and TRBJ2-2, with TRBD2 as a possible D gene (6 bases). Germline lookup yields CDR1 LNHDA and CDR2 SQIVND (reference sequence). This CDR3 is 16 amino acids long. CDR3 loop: CASSNGRGGLTGELFF. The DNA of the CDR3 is TGTGCCAGCAGTAATGGAAGGGGTGGACTAACCGGGGAGCTGTTTTTT.